This T cell receptor beta chain came from a study of cytomegalovirus exposure and HLA in healthy donors. 13 Jbeta primers and 60 Vbeta primers were used for the PCR. Generated by immunoSEQ multiplex PCR, the TCRdb table keeps only in-frame clones and is missing some. The table lists around 170,000 clones, roughly 84% of them singletons. Per the germline V gene, CDR1 is SGHNT and CDR2 is YYREEE (reference sequence). V lost 2 bases to trimming and J lost 0 bases; unmatched junction nucleotides: 3. CDR3 size: 16 residues. This clone showed up just a few times. The antigen remains unidentified. General observations from the study: In an earlier analysis, in about 530 donors, most V segments appeared productive either ~90% or ~30% of the time.

The source is a woman aged 50 to 60 in good health and CMV-seropositive. Sequencing input: PBMCs. The chain couples TRBV5-4 to TRBJ2-7; 12 nucleotides align to TRBD2. The CDR3 protein is CASSFSSGGASYEQYF. The CDR3 coding sequence is TGTGCCAGCAGCTTCTCTAGCGGGGGGGCCTCCTACGAGCAGTACTTC.